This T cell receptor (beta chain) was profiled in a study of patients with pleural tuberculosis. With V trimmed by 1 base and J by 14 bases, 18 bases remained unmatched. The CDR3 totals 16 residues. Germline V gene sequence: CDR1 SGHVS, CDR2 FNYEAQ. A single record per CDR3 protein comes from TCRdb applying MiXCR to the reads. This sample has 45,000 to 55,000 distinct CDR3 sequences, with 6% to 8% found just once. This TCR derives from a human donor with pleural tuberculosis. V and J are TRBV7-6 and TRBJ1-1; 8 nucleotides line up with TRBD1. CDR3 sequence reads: CASSLVGGTGHNEQFF. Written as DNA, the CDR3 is TGTGCCAGCAGCTTAGTTGGAGGGACAGGACACAATGAGCAGTTCTTT.